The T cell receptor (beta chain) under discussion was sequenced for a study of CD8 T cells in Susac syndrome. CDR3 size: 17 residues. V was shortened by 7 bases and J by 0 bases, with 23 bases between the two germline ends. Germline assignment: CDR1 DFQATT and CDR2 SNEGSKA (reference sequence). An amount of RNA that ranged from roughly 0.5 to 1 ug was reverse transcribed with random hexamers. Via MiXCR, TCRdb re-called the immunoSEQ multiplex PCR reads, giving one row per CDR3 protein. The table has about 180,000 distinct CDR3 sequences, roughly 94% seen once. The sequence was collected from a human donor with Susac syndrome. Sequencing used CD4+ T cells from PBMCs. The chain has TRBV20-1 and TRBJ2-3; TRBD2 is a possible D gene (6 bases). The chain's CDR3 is CSEVASVPWASTDTQYF. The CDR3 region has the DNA TGCAGTGAGGTAGCTAGCGTACCTTGGGCTAGCACAGATACGCAGTATTTT.